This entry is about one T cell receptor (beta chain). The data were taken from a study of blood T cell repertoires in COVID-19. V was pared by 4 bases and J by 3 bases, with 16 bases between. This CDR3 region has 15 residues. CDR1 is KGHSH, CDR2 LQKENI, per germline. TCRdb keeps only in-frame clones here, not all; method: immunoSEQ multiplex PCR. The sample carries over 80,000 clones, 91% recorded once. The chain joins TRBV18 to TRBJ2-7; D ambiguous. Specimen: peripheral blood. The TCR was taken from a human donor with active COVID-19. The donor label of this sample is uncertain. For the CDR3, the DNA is TGTGCCAGCTCACGAGCAGACGGAGAGAACTACGAGCAGTACTTC. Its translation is CASSRADGENYEQYF.